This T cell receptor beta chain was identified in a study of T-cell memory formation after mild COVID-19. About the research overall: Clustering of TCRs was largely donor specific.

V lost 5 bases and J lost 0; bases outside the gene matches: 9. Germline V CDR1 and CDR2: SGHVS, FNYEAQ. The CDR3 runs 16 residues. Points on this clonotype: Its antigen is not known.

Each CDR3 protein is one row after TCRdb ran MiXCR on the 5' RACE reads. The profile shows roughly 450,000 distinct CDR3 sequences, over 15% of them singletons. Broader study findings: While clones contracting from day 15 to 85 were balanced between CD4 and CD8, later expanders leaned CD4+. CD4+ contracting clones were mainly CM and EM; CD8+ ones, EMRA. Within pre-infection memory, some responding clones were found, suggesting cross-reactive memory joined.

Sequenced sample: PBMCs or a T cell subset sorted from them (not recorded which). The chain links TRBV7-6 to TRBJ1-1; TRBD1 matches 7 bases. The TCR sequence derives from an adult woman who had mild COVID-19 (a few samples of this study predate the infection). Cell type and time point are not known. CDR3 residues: CASSLEGQLMNTEAFF. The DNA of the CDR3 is TGTGCCAGCAGCCTAGAGGGACAGCTCATGAACACTGAAGCTTTCTTT. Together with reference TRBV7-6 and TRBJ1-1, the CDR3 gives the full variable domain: GAGVSQSPRYKVTKRGQDVALRCDPISGHVSLYWYRQALGQGPEFLTYFNYEAQQDKSGLPNDRFSAERPEGSISTLTIQRTEQRDSAMYRCASSLEGQLMNTEAFFGQGTRLTVV.